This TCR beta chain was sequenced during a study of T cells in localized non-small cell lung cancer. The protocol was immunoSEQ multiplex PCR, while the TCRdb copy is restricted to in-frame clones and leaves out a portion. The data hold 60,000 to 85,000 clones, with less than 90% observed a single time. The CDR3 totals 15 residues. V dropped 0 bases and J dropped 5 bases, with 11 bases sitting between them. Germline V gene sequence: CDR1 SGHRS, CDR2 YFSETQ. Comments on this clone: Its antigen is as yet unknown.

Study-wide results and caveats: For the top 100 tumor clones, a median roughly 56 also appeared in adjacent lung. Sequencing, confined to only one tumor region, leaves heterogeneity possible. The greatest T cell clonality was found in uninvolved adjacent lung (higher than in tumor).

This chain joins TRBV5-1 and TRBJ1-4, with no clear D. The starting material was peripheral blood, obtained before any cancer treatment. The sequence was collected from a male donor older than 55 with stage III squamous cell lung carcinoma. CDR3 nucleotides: TGCGCCAGCAGCTTGGTTGGAAGACCGAATGAAAAACTGTTTTTT. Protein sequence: CASSLVGRPNEKLFF.